These T cell receptor beta chains were read from a single sample in a study of T cell responses to AZD1222 COVID-19 vaccine. Only in-frame clones appear in the TCRdb table, and some are missing; sequencing was by immunoSEQ multiplex PCR. The sample shows about 55,000 clones, approximately 80% of them seen only once. The source was peripheral blood, collected 28 days after the second AZD1222 dose. All receptors come from an adult who received the AZD1222 COVID-19 vaccine. Both conserved end residues are part of each CDR3. D genes are given only for firm matches. Clone size appears in some rows only: once, few, many, or a class for an expanded clone.

d_gene,v_gene,j_gene,abundance,CDR3nt,CDR3aa
.,TRBV28,TRBJ2-7,.,TGTGCCAGCACCAAAGGGGTCTCCGGCTACGAGCAGTACTTC,CASTKGVSGYEQYF
.,TRBV11-2,TRBJ1-6,.,TGTGCCAGCAGGCTGGGAGCTTCTTCACCCCTCCACTTT,CASRLGASSPLHF
.,TRBV12-3/TRBV12-4,TRBJ2-7,.,TGTGCCAGCAGGCTGGAATTTTCCACCGAGCAGTACTTC,CASRLEFSTEQYF
.,TRBV5-6,TRBJ1-4,.,TGTGCCAGCAGCCGAGGCAGGCGGAATGAAAAACTGTTTTTT,CASSRGRRNEKLFF
TRBD1,TRBV23-1,TRBJ1-1,.,TGCGCCAGCAGCCCCCGGACAGGCCTTATGAACACTGAAGCTTTCTTT,CASSPRTGLMNTEAFF
.,TRBV7-3,TRBJ1-4,.,TGTGCCAGCAGCCTTATTGGGCCCAGAGCTGCAACTAATGAAAAACTGTTTTTT,CASSLIGPRAATNEKLFF
.,TRBV11-2,TRBJ1-2,.,TGTGCCAGCACCCCGGAATGGGGCACTAACTATGGCTACACCTTC,CASTPEWGTNYGYTF
TRBD1,TRBV19,TRBJ2-4,.,TGTGCCAGTAGTACCCGACAGGGGAACATTCAGTACTTC,CASSTRQGNIQYF
.,TRBV6-5,TRBJ1-5,.,TGTGCCAGCGCCGTGGAATGGGCAGGCAATCAGCCCCAGCATTTT,CASAVEWAGNQPQHF
TRBD2,TRBV29-1,TRBJ2-3,.,TGCAGCGTTGAAGTGCGACTAGCCACAGATACGCAGTATTTT,CSVEVRLATDTQYF
.,TRBV24-1,TRBJ2-6,.,TGTGCCACCAGTTTTGGGGGAGAACGTGGGGCCAACGTCCTGACTTTC,CATSFGGERGANVLTF
TRBD1,TRBV5-1,TRBJ2-1,.,TGCGCCAGCAGCTTGGATGGGACAGATAATGAGCAGTTCTTC,CASSLDGTDNEQFF
.,TRBV5-1,TRBJ1-1,.,TGCGCCAGCAGCTTCCAGGCGAACACTGAAGCTTTCTTT,CASSFQANTEAFF
TRBD1,TRBV14,TRBJ1-3,.,TGTGCCAGCGGAAGGGGGCCTGCCTCTGGAAACACCATATATTTT,CASGRGPASGNTIYF
TRBD1,TRBV6-2/TRBV6-3,TRBJ1-5,.,TGTGCCAGCAGCGCGGACAGGGGCAATCAGCCCCAGCATTTT,CASSADRGNQPQHF
TRBD2,TRBV4-1,TRBJ2-1,.,TGCGCCAGCAGCCAAGAACTAGCGGGATCTGGTGAGCAGTTCTTC,CASSQELAGSGEQFF
TRBD2,TRBV6-6,TRBJ2-2,.,TGTGCCAGCAGTCGACTAGCGGGGGGCAAAAACACCGGGGAGCTGTTTTTT,CASSRLAGGKNTGELFF
TRBD1,TRBV6-1,TRBJ1-6,.,TGTGCCAGCAGTGAAGCGAACAGGGGTACCTATAATTCACCCCTCCACTTT,CASSEANRGTYNSPLHF
.,TRBV2,TRBJ1-1,.,TGTGCCAGCAGTGAAAACAGGTACGATGAAGCTTTCTTT,CASSENRYDEAFF
.,TRBV24-1,TRBJ2-2,.,TGTGCCACCCGAGGGCGGGACGCGAACACCGGGGAGCTGTTTTTT,CATRGRDANTGELFF
.,TRBV10-2,TRBJ1-2,.,TGCGCCAGCACTACGGACCCCTGGAATGGCTACACCTTC,CASTTDPWNGYTF
.,TRBV6-5,TRBJ1-1,.,TGTGCCAGCAGCCGCGGGACTGAAGCTTTCTTT,CASSRGTEAFF
TRBD1,TRBV15,TRBJ1-1,.,TGTGCCACCAGCAGAGGGGACAGGCCTAACATGAACACTGAAGCTTTCTTT,CATSRGDRPNMNTEAFF
.,TRBV5-1,TRBJ1-5,.,TGCGCCAGCAGCTTGAAAGGGGATAGCAATCAGCCCCAGCATTTT,CASSLKGDSNQPQHF
.,TRBV10-3,TRBJ1-1,.,TGTGCCATCAGTACCTCCGGTTGGAACACTGAAGCTTTCTTT,CAISTSGWNTEAFF
.,TRBV13,TRBJ2-4,.,TGTGCCAGCAGCTCACAGGACCTGGGCCACATTCAGTACTTC,CASSSQDLGHIQYF
TRBD2,TRBV11-3,TRBJ2-2,.,TGTGCCAGCAGCTTAGGCGGGAGCTTTTCCGGGGAGCTGTTTTTT,CASSLGGSFSGELFF
TRBD1,TRBV16,TRBJ2-6,.,TGTGCCAGCAGCCAAAGGGACAGGGGCCTCTGGGCCAACGTCCTGACTTTC,CASSQRDRGLWANVLTF
TRBD1,TRBV5-1,TRBJ1-1,.,TGCGCCAGCAGCTTGATTACAGGGGGGACCACTGAAGCTTTCTTT,CASSLITGGTTEAFF
.,TRBV28,TRBJ1-2,few,TGTGCCAGCAGTCCTCCCGTAGAGGGGTATGGCTACACCTTC,CASSPPVEGYGYTF
TRBD1,TRBV7-2,TRBJ2-2,once,TGTGCCAGCAGCGCTTACCGGGACAGGGTCACCGGGGAGCTGTTTTTT,CASSAYRDRVTGELFF